Below, 18 T cell receptor beta chains from the same sample are listed, as sequenced in a study of T cell responses to AZD1222 COVID-19 vaccine listed by TCRdb under 2021. Per the publication, the time point label means: baseline before first vaccination. Library generation was performed with the immunoSEQ multiplex PCR assay. The table comes from immuneACCESS by way of TCRdb, which keeps in-frame sequences with V and J called. Part of the clones is missing from these tables; in studies checked, under half for an unresolved V gene and the rest for unknown reasons. The sample table records about 140,000 clones; nearly 95% of these occur just once. The ten biggest clones cover about 2.5% of the sample. The sample consisted of peripheral blood, taken on day 0 of AZD1222 vaccination. These receptors were obtained from an adult in good health.

The chain employs TRBV28 and TRBJ2-7, with a tentative D call TRBD1 (5 bases). CDR1 is MDHEN, CDR2 SYDVKM, per germline. The CDR3 loop spans 12 amino acids. Trimming removed 2 bases from V and 3 bases from J, with 5 bases in between. CDR3 protein: CASSLTGYEQYF. Here the CDR3 DNA reads TGTGCCAGCAGTTTAACAGGCTACGAGCAGTACTTC.

The rearrangement uses TRBV18 and TRBJ2-2; either TRBD1 or TRBD2 may supply D (5 bases each). Germline V gene lookup returns CDR1 KGHSH and CDR2 LQKENI. This CDR3 is 18 amino acids long. Trimming shortened V by 0 bases and J by 0 bases, and 14 bases separated the two germline ends. This chain's CDR3 is CASSPPSEMGANTGELFF. In DNA form, the CDR3 reads TGTGCCAGCTCACCACCCTCGGAGATGGGGGCGAACACCGGGGAGCTGTTTTTT.

The rearrangement uses TRBV19 and TRBJ2-2; D is perhaps TRBD1 (5 bases). Trimming removed 5 bases at V and 3 bases at J, with 13 bases between. CDR1 and CDR2 from the germline V gene are LNHDA and SQIVND (reference sequence). This CDR3 spans 15 amino acids. The CDR3 here is CASSPVDRDTGELFF. The CDR3 region has the DNA TGTGCCAGTAGTCCGGTCGACAGAGACACCGGGGAGCTGTTTTTT. The full variable domain, with the rest looked up from reference TRBV19 and TRBJ2-2, is DGGITQSPKYLFRKEGQNVTLSCEQNLNHDAMYWYRQDPGQGLRLIYYSQIVNDFQKGDIAEGYSVSREKKESFPLTVTSAQKNPTAFYLCASSPVDRDTGELFFGEGSRLTVL.

The rearrangement links TRBV2 to TRBJ1-2; no clear D gene. Trimming took off 10 bases at V and 1 base at J, with 10 bases between the two ends. The CDR3 runs 12 residues. The germline CDR1 and CDR2 sequences are SNHLY and FYNNEI. CDR3 bases: TGTGCCAATAAGGATAATAACTATGGCTACACCTTC. It codes for CANKDNNYGYTF.

In nucleotides, the CDR3 is TGTGCCACATATGAGCCGGGACCCCATATGACAGATACGCAGTATTTT. It encodes CATYEPGPHMTDTQYF. This chain connects TRBV21-1 to TRBJ2-3. TRBV21-1 is described as a pseudogene. CDR3 length: 16 amino acids.

The rearrangement links TRBV5-1 to TRBJ1-4; a weak D match, TRBD1 (6 bases). The V end was cut by 2 bases, the J end by 8 bases, with 13 bases between. The CDR3 is 14 amino acids. Germline-derived CDR1 and CDR2 are SGHRS and YFSETQ. The DNA of the CDR3 is TGCGCCAGCAGCTTTTCAGGGGCGGGGGAAAAACTGTTTTTT. Its translation: CASSFSGAGEKLFF.

The chain links TRBV7-6 to TRBJ2-2; D is ambiguous. Germline-derived CDR1 and CDR2 are SGHVS and FNYEAQ. This CDR3 is 15 amino acids long. V lost 5 bases, J lost 4 bases, and 14 bases lay in between. CDR3 loop: CASSPGWGPTGELFF. The CDR3 nucleotides are TGTGCCAGCAGCCCGGGTTGGGGTCCCACCGGGGAGCTGTTTTTT.

The rearrangement uses TRBV3-1 (or the pseudogene TRBV3-2) and TRBJ1-1, with 7 bases fitting TRBD1. The germline V gene has CDR1 LGHDT and CDR2 YNNKEL (reference sequence). The ends lost 2 bases at V and 7 bases at J; junction bases unmatched: 4. The CDR3 spans 13 residues. In DNA, the CDR3 is TGTGCCAGCAGCCAAACGACAGGGCGTGAAGCTTTCTTT. This encodes CASSQTTGREAFF.

J is TRBJ1-1 and V is TRBV21-1; the table's TRBD1 call for D was not verified on the DNA. TRBV21-1 is an annotated pseudogene. The CDR3 has 17 amino acids. The CDR3 loop is CASSKGGQGEENTEAFF. The CDR3 nucleotides read TGTGCCAGCAGCAAAGGAGGTCAGGGGGAAGAGAACACTGAAGCTTTCTTT.

This chain joins TRBV28 and TRBJ1-5; D is unclear. The CDR3 is 14 amino acids. Per the germline V gene, CDR1 is MDHEN and CDR2 is SYDVKM. V shed 6 bases and J shed 3 bases, with 12 bases lying between them. As DNA, the CDR3 is TGTGCCAGCAGCCTGACTGAATACAATCAGCCCCAGCATTTT. It specifies CASSLTEYNQPQHF.

The rearrangement uses TRBV7-8 and TRBJ2-2, with D hard to call. Trimming shortened V by 3 bases and J by 4 bases, and 12 bases separated the two germline ends. The CDR3 is 15 amino acids. The germline V gene has CDR1 SGHVS and CDR2 FQNEAQ. The CDR3 is CASSFRNIFTGELFF. CDR3 sequence (DNA): TGTGCCAGCAGCTTCCGCAACATATTCACCGGGGAGCTGTTTTTT.

The V gene is TRBV9, the J gene TRBJ2-3; no firm D call. Germline assignment: CDR1 SGDLS and CDR2 YYNGEE. The CDR3 runs to 16 residues. V was pared by 4 bases and J by 6 bases, with 21 bases between. The CDR3, as DNA: TGTGCCAGCAGCTCCCCTGGCGCCGGAACATCGGATACGCAGTATTTT. Protein product: CASSSPGAGTSDTQYF.

The CDR3 DNA follows: TGTGCCAGCAGTCTCTCGGGTACCAGGGAGACCCAGTACTTC. Residues: CASSLSGTRETQYF. This chain links TRBV6-5 with TRBJ2-5; D uncertain. CDR1 and CDR2 from the germline V gene are MNHEY and SVGAGI. The CDR3 length is 14 residues. Trimming cost V 5 bases and J 5 bases, with 15 bases left between them.

The chain is built from TRBV11-3 and TRBJ1-1, with D uncertain. The CDR3 extends over 12 amino acids. Germline-derived CDR1 and CDR2 are SGHNT and YENEEA. With 6 bases removed from V and 7 bases from J, the gap between germline ends came to 12 bases. CDR3 region: CASSHFDDEAFF. CDR3 DNA: TGTGCCAGCAGTCACTTCGATGATGAAGCTTTCTTT.

V and J are TRBV6-5 and TRBJ1-2; D is unresolved. The V and J ends lost 0 bases and 5 bases respectively, with 16 bases between them. Looked up from germline, CDR1 is MNHEY and CDR2 is SVGAGI. The CDR3 runs 16 residues. The CDR3 loop is CASSYSKVGAGYGYTF. The CDR3 nucleotides are TGTGCCAGCAGTTACTCGAAAGTAGGTGCGGGTTATGGCTACACCTTC.

DNA of the CDR3: TGTGCCACCAGCAGAGGAGGGCAGGGGGCTGACGAGCAGTACTTC. It encodes CATSRGGQGADEQYF. The chain has TRBV15 and TRBJ2-7; 8 bases align to TRBD1. The junction had 7 bases not matched to a gene; V was cut back by 1 base and J by 5 bases. The CDR3 extends over 15 amino acids. CDR1 and CDR2 from the germline V gene are LNHNV and YYDKDF (reference sequence).

V usage is TRBV7-2 and J usage is TRBJ2-2; D not certain. Germline CDR1 and CDR2: SGHTA and FQGNSA. Trimming took off 4 bases at V and 6 bases at J, with 9 bases between the two ends. The CDR3 has 13 residues. The CDR3 is CASSSRPAGELFF. The CDR3 coding sequence is TGTGCCAGCAGCTCGCGTCCGGCCGGGGAGCTGTTTTTT.

The V gene is TRBV21-1, the J gene TRBJ1-3. TRBV21-1 is assigned pseudogene status. The CDR3 runs to 15 residues. DNA for the CDR3: TGTGCCAGCAGCCCCGGACGGCGCTCTGGAAACACCATATATTTT. Translation gives CASSPGRRSGNTIYF.